These 25 T cell receptor beta chains came from one sample sequenced in a study of vaccination effects on CD4 cells after COVID-19. Which antigens these TCRs recognize remains unknown. Subsequent to 10 days of culture, CD4+ T cells were isolated. All participants had two doses of either the BNT162b2 or mRNA-1273 vaccine. The data were produced by immunoSEQ multiplex PCR, yet TCRdb's version contains in-frame clones alone and is incomplete. In the table there are some 66,000 clones, over 75% of which are singletons. The sequenced sample was CD4+ T cells from PBMCs cultured without peptide, obtained after COVID-19 vaccination. Source of these receptors: a human donor who received a COVID-19 vaccine.

CDR3 bases: TGTGCCAGCCGAGAGACTAGCTGGGACAATGAGCAGTTCTTC. Translation gives CASRETSWDNEQFF. The chain is built from TRBV18 and TRBJ2-1, with 7 bases identical to TRBD2. CDR3 length equals 14 residues. J gave up 5 bases and V 8 bases, and 9 bases lay outside the gene matches. In germline, CDR1 is KGHSH, CDR2 LQKENI.

V is TRBV6-5 and J is TRBJ2-5, with 8 bases that match TRBD1. Germline V lookup: CDR1 MNHEY, CDR2 SVGAGI. V gave up 6 bases and J gave up 5 bases; unmatched junction bases: 8. This CDR3 contains 14 residues. The DNA for the CDR3 is TGTGCCAGCAGCCCCGGACAGGGTAGGGAGACCCAGTACTTC. Residues: CASSPGQGRETQYF.

This sequence joins TRBV6-5 and TRBJ2-3, with 7 positions matching TRBD2. With 3 bases clipped from V and 4 bases from J, the junction kept 10 bases outside the gene matches. The CDR3 is made up of 16 amino acids. The germline CDR1 and CDR2 sequences are MNHEY and SVGAGI. The CDR3 protein is CASSYIGRGLADTQYF. In nucleotides, the CDR3 is TGTGCCAGCAGTTATATTGGGCGGGGGTTGGCAGATACGCAGTATTTT.

About this clone: This specimen includes other DNA sequences encoding the same CDR3. J is TRBJ2-6 and V is TRBV5-1; D not certain. Germline loops: CDR1 SGHRS, CDR2 YFSETQ. The CDR3 totals 14 residues. V dropped 4 bases and J dropped 0 bases, with 5 bases sitting between them. CDR3 loop: CASSIYSGANVLTF. The CDR3 DNA is TGCGCCAGCAGCATTTACTCTGGGGCCAACGTCCTGACTTTC.

This rearrangement joins TRBV19 to TRBJ1-5, with 7 bases lining up with TRBD1. CDR3 length: 14 residues. The V gene's germline CDR1 is LNHDA and CDR2 SQIVND (reference sequence). V lost 7 bases and J lost 9; bases outside the gene matches: 12. DNA of the CDR3: TGTGCCAGTACGGGGGACAGTCCCTTAGGGCCCCAGCATTTT. Amino acids: CASTGDSPLGPQHF. The full variable domain, with the rest looked up from reference TRBV19 and TRBJ1-5, is DGGITQSPKYLFRKEGQNVTLSCEQNLNHDAMYWYRQDPGQGLRLIYYSQIVNDFQKGDIAEGYSVSREKKESFPLTVTSAQKNPTAFYLCASTGDSPLGPQHFGDGTRLSIL.

J is TRBJ2-7 and V is TRBV10-1; tentatively, D is TRBD1 (7 bases). Deletions cut 7 bases from V and 5 bases from J, with 18 bases between. Germline assignment: CDR1 WNHNN and CDR2 SYGVQD (reference sequence). There are 14 residues in the CDR3. CDR3 loop: CASKGRKGANEQYV. In nucleotides, the CDR3 is TGCGCCAGCAAGGGGAGGAAGGGGGCCAACGAGCAGTACGTC.

The V and J genes are TRBV5-1 and TRBJ2-1; 16 positions agree with TRBD2. Germline V CDR1 and CDR2: SGHRS, YFSETQ. Trimming cost V 4 bases and J 10 bases; bases outside gene matches: 11. The CDR3 totals 17 residues. The CDR3 loop reads CASSKGTSGGDRLEQFF. CDR3 sequence (DNA): TGCGCCAGCAGCAAGGGGACTAGCGGGGGGGACCGATTGGAGCAGTTCTTC.

V gene TRBV5-8 combines with J gene TRBJ1-1, with D perhaps matching TRBD1 (5 bases). V shed 2 bases and J shed 1 base, with 12 bases lying between them. In germline, CDR1 is SGHTS, CDR2 YDEGEE. This CDR3 is built from 15 residues. For the CDR3, the DNA is TGTGCCAGCAGCTTTCGGGGGGACCCGAACACTGAAGCTTTCTTT. Protein sequence: CASSFRGDPNTEAFF.

The gene calls are TRBV6-5 and TRBJ1-1; 8 nucleotides line up with TRBD1. This CDR3 has 16 amino acids. Germline V CDR1 and CDR2: MNHEY, SVGAGI. V was pared by 2 bases and J by 1 base, with 6 bases of the junction left unmatched. The CDR3 nucleotides are TGTGCCAGCAGTTACCGGCCCGGGACAGGGAACACTGAAGCTTTCTTT. It translates to CASSYRPGTGNTEAFF.

This chain connects TRBV9 to TRBJ2-3; 8 positions agree with TRBD1. The CDR3 sequence is 14 residues long. Trimming cost V 2 bases and J 5 bases; bases outside gene matches: 4. Germline-derived CDR1 and CDR2 are SGDLS and YYNGEE. CDR3 residues: CASSVTGGRDTQYF. CDR3 DNA sequence: TGTGCCAGCAGCGTTACAGGGGGTAGAGATACGCAGTATTTT.

The chain combines TRBV9 with TRBJ2-2, with D perhaps being TRBD1 or TRBD2 (6 bases each). The CDR3 sequence is 15 residues long. The ends were cut back, 2 bases at V and 5 bases at J, with 13 bases in the middle. Germline lookup yields CDR1 SGDLS and CDR2 YYNGEE. The CDR3 protein is CASSVGGDWTGELFF. CDR3 DNA sequence: TGTGCCAGCAGCGTCGGGGGCGATTGGACCGGGGAGCTGTTTTTT.

The chain links TRBV6-6 to TRBJ1-5, with 9 nucleotides matching TRBD1. CDR3 length: 16 residues. The trim removed 4 bases at V and 5 bases at J, leaving 9 bases unmatched. From germline, CDR1 is MNHNY and CDR2 SVGAGI (reference sequence). The CDR3 sequence: CASSSSGQGYDQPQHF. CDR3 nucleotides: TGTGCCAGCAGTTCATCCGGACAGGGGTATGATCAGCCCCAGCATTTT.

The rearrangement links TRBV29-1 to TRBJ1-1, with D tentatively TRBD1 (5 bases). Germline V gene lookup returns CDR1 SQVTM and CDR2 ANQGSEA. V lost 4 bases and J 4 bases, leaving 16 bases between the germline ends. This CDR3 has 14 amino acids. The CDR3 region has the DNA TGCAGCGTTGCCCGGGACTCCGGGGGCACTGAAGCTTTCTTT. Protein product: CSVARDSGGTEAFF.

This chain joins TRBV24-1 and TRBJ2-5; D is possibly TRBD1 (6 bases). V lost 4 bases and J lost 4, with 9 bases in between. Looked up from germline, CDR1 is KGHDR and CDR2 is SFDVKD. CDR3 size: 13 residues. As DNA, the CDR3 is TGTGCCACCAGTGACACAGGGCGAGAGACCCAGTACTTC. Encoded protein: CATSDTGRETQYF.

The rearrangement uses TRBV30 and TRBJ1-1; 7 bases fit TRBD1. The CDR3 has 14 amino acids. Germline V gives CDR1 GTSNPN, CDR2 SVGIG (reference sequence). The V and J ends lost 1 base and 0 bases, in that order; junction bases with no gene match: 2. CDR3 sequence: CAWSGGGMNTEAFF. DNA for the CDR3: TGTGCCTGGAGTGGAGGGGGCATGAACACTGAAGCTTTCTTT.

This sequence joins TRBV27 and TRBJ2-5; TRBD1 agrees at 8 bases. Germline CDR1 MNHEY, CDR2 SMNVEV (reference sequence). With 5 bases clipped from V and 5 bases from J, the junction kept 4 bases outside the gene matches. The CDR3 runs to 13 residues. CDR3 nucleotide sequence: TGTGCCAGCAGTCTTTGGACAGGGGAGACCCAGTACTTC. Its translation is CASSLWTGETQYF.

This chain uses TRBV19 with TRBJ1-2; D is ambiguous. V lost 7 bases and J lost 2, with 20 bases in between. The germline gives CDR1 LNHDA, CDR2 SQIVND (reference sequence). The length of the CDR3 is 16 residues. CDR3 sequence (DNA): TGTGCCAGTAATCAGATTTCGGGGAATCCGAACTATGGCTACACCTTC. This codes for CASNQISGNPNYGYTF. Variable domain in full (rest from reference TRBV19 and TRBJ1-2): DGGITQSPKYLFRKEGQNVTLSCEQNLNHDAMYWYRQDPGQGLRLIYYSQIVNDFQKGDIAEGYSVSREKKESFPLTVTSAQKNPTAFYLCASNQISGNPNYGYTFGSGTRLTVV.

This CDR3 is CASSLLNRMNTEAFF. The CDR3 coding sequence is TGTGCCAGCAGTTTACTAAACAGAATGAACACTGAAGCTTTCTTT. The gene calls are TRBV27 and TRBJ1-1; D is unresolved. V dropped 2 bases and J dropped 0 bases, with 10 bases sitting between them. CDR3 length: 15 amino acids. Germline CDR1 is MNHEY and CDR2 is SMNVEV (reference sequence).

This clone came up a few times. The V and J genes are TRBV25-1 and TRBJ1-1; 9 bases map to TRBD1. CDR1 and CDR2 (germline): MGHDK, SYGVNS. Trimming removed 5 bases from V and 3 bases from J; junction bases left unmatched: 4. The CDR3 extends over 14 amino acids. CDR3 loop: CASSSDRGDTEAFF. For the CDR3, the DNA is TGTGCCAGCAGTAGCGACAGGGGGGACACTGAAGCTTTCTTT.

This chain uses TRBV18 with TRBJ2-4; 8 positions agree with TRBD1. V shed 3 bases and J 7 bases; nucleotides not matched to a gene: 2. Germline loops: CDR1 KGHSH, CDR2 LQKENI. CDR3 length: 13 amino acids. Here the CDR3 reads CASSPDRANIQYF. The CDR3 bases are TGTGCCAGCTCACCGGACAGGGCTAACATTCAGTACTTC.

The chain uses TRBV28 and TRBJ2-2, with 9 bases identical to TRBD2. Losses at the gene ends were 9 bases for V and 2 bases for J; bases not matched to a gene: 7. Germline V gives CDR1 MDHEN, CDR2 SYDVKM. The CDR3 length is 15 residues. The CDR3: CASPPGLANTGELFF. In nucleotides, the CDR3 is TGTGCCAGTCCCCCGGGACTAGCTAACACCGGGGAGCTGTTTTTT. The full variable domain, completed using reference TRBV28 and TRBJ2-2, is DVKVTQSSRYLVKRTGEKVFLECVQDMDHENMFWYRQDPGLGLRLIYFSYDVKMKEKGDIPEGYSVSREKKERFSLILESASTNQTSMYLCASPPGLANTGELFFGEGSRLTVL.

This clone was observed a few times. The chain uses TRBV5-1 and TRBJ1-4; 7 positions agree with TRBD1. In germline, CDR1 is SGHRS, CDR2 YFSETQ. The CDR3 is 16 residues long. Trimming took 0 bases from V and 8 from J; bases not matched to a gene: 10. CDR3 nucleotides: TGCGCCAGCAGCTTGGGGGGGACAGCCCGGGTAGAAAAACTGTTTTTT. It encodes CASSLGGTARVEKLFF.

The J gene is TRBJ2-5, the V gene TRBV5-1, with D perhaps matching TRBD2 (5 bases). The CDR3 spans 14 residues. Trimming left V 7 bases short and J 5 bases short, with 18 bases between. Germline-derived CDR1 and CDR2 are SGHRS and YFSETQ. In DNA form, the CDR3 reads TGCGCCAGCGGGCCGGGATCCGTTTCGGAGACCCAGTACTTC. It codes for CASGPGSVSETQYF.

The rearrangement joins TRBV19 to TRBJ2-1; 11 bases agree with TRBD2. In germline, CDR1 is LNHDA, CDR2 SQIVND (reference sequence). The V segment lost 6 bases and the J segment 2 bases; nucleotides outside the gene matches: 6. CDR3 length: 16 residues. In DNA form, the CDR3 reads TGTGCCAGTAGAGACTTAGCGGGGGGGGCCTACAATGAGCAGTTCTTC. Residues: CASRDLAGGAYNEQFF.

This clone was counted a few times. The chain employs TRBV2 and TRBJ1-6; TRBD1 aligns across 10 bases. CDR1 is SNHLY and CDR2 is FYNNEI in the germline V gene. The CDR3 is 16 residues long. V shed 0 bases, J shed 10 bases, and the junction held 6 bases outside the gene matches. CDR3 coding DNA: TGTGCCAGCAGTGAAGCCGGGACAGGGGAGGGCTCACCCCTCCACTTT. Its protein product is CASSEAGTGEGSPLHF.